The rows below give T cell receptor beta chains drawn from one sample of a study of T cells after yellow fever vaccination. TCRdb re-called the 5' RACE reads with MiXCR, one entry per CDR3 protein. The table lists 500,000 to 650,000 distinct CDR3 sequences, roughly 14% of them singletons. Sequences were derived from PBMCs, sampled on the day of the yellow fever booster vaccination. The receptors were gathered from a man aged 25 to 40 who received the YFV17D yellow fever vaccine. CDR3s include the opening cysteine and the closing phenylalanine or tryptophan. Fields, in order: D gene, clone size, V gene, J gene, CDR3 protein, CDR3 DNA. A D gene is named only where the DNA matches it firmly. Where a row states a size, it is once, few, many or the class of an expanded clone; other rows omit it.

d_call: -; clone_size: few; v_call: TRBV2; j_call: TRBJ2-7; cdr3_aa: CASSEEGFYGEQYF; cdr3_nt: TGTGCCAGCAGTGAAGAAGGATTCTACGGAGAGCAGTACTTC
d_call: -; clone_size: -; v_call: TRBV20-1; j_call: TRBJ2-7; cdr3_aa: CSARDPTQQYF; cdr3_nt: TGCAGTGCTAGAGACCCCACCCAGCAGTACTTC
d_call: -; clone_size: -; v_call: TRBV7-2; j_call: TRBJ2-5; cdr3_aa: CASSLFDSQETQYF; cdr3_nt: TGTGCCAGCAGCTTATTTGACAGCCAAGAGACCCAGTACTTC
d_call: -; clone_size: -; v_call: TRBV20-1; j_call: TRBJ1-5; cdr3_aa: CSARMGDRNQPQHF; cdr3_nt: TGCAGTGCTAGAATGGGGGATCGGAATCAGCCCCAGCATTTT
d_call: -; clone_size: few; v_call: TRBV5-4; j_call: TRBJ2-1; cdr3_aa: CASSLVYSGGDEQFF; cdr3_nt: TGTGCCAGCAGCTTGGTATATTCTGGAGGGGATGAGCAGTTCTTC
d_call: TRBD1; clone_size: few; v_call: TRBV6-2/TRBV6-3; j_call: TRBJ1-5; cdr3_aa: CASSRSGTGRSGQPQHF; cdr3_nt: TGTGCCAGCAGTCGATCCGGGACAGGGCGAAGCGGTCAGCCCCAGCATTTT
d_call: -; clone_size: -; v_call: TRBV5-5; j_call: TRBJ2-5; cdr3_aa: CASSLGTSYQETQYF; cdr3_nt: TGTGCCAGCAGCTTGGGGACATCGTACCAAGAGACCCAGTACTTC
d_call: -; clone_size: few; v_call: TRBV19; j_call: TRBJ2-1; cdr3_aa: CASSLSPGDGNEQFF; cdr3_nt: TGTGCCAGTAGCCTCTCCCCGGGGGACGGCAATGAGCAGTTCTTC
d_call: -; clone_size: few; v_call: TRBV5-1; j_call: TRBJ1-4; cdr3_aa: CASSTPTNEKLFF; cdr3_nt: TGCGCCAGCAGCACTCCAACTAATGAAAAACTGTTTTTT
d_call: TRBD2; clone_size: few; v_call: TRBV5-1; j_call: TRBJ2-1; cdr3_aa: CASSLVLTSGSHNEQFF; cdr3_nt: TGCGCCAGCAGCTTGGTTCTTACTAGCGGGTCCCACAATGAGCAGTTCTTC
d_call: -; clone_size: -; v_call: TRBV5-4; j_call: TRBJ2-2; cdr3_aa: CASSAGSLGAGELFF; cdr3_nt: TGTGCCAGCAGCGCGGGGAGTCTTGGGGCCGGGGAGCTGTTTTTT
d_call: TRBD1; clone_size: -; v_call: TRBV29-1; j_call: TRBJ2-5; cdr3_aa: CSADRDQETQYF; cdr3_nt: TGCAGCGCAGACAGGGACCAAGAGACCCAGTACTTC
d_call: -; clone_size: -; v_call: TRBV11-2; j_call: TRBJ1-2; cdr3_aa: CASTKGGNYGYTF; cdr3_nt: TGTGCCAGCACCAAGGGGGGAAACTATGGCTACACCTTC
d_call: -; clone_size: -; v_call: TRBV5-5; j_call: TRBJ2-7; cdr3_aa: CASSQPGFGEQYF; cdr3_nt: TGTGCCAGCAGCCAGCCGGGGTTTGGCGAGCAGTACTTC
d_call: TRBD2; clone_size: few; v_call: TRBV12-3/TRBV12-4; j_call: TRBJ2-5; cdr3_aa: CASSFGGGPKKTQYF; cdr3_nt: TGTGCCAGCAGTTTTGGGGGAGGGCCGAAAAAGACCCAGTACTTC
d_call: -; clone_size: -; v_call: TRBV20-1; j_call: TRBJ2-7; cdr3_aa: CSARDPRGGVTAVYEQYF; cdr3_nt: TGCAGTGCTAGAGATCCGAGGGGCGGGGTAACCGCTGTCTACGAGCAGTACTTC
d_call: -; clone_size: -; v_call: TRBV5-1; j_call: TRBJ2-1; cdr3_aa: CASTLRDASSEQFF; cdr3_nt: TGCGCCAGCACCCTTAGGGACGCCTCCAGCGAGCAGTTCTTC
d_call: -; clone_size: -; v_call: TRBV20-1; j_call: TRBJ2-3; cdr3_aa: CSASILLTNTDTQYF; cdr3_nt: TGCAGTGCTAGTATTCTGCTGACCAACACAGATACGCAGTATTTT
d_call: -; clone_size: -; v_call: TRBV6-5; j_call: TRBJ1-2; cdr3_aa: CATRDRVNYGYTF; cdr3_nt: TGTGCTACCCGGGACCGAGTTAACTATGGCTACACCTTC
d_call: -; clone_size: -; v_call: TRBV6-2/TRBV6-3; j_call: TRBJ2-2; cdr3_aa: CASSYSNTRSSGELFF; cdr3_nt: TGTGCCAGCAGTTACTCGAACACTAGATCCTCCGGGGAGCTGTTTTTT
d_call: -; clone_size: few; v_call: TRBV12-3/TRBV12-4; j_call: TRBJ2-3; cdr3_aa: CASMRTGTDTQYF; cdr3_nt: TGTGCCAGCATGAGGACGGGCACAGATACGCAGTATTTT
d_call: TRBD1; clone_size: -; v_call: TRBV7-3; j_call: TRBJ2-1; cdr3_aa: CASSLYRGLYNEQFF; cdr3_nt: TGTGCCAGCAGCTTATATAGGGGGCTATACAATGAGCAGTTCTTC
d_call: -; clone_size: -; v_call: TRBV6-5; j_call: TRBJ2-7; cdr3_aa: CASSYELGSSYEQYF; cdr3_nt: TGTGCCAGCAGTTACGAGTTGGGCTCCTCCTACGAGCAGTACTTC
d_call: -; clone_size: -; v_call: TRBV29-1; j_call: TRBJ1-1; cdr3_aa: CSAKGEGIWTEAFF; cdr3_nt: TGCAGCGCAAAGGGAGAGGGCATTTGGACTGAAGCTTTCTTT
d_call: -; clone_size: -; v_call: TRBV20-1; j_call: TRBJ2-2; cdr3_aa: CSARGPGARRSGELFF; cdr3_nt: TGCAGTGCTAGAGGTCCAGGGGCTCGGAGGTCCGGGGAGCTGTTTTTT
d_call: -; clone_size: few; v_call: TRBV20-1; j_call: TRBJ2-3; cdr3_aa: CSAHRTDTQYF; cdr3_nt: TGCAGTGCTCACCGCACAGATACGCAGTATTTT
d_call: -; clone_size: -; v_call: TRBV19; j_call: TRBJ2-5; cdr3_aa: CASSIRVRAAGQETQYF; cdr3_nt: TGTGCCAGTAGTATACGGGTCAGGGCGGCCGGTCAAGAGACCCAGTACTTC
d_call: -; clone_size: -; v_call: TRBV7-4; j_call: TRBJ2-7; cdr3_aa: CASSLENYYEQYF; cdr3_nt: TGTGCCAGCAGCTTAGAGAACTACTACGAGCAGTACTTC
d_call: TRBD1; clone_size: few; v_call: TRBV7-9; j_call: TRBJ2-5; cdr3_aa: CASSRRGTGAGTQYF; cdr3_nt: TGTGCCAGCAGCCGGCGGGGGACAGGGGCAGGGACCCAGTACTTC
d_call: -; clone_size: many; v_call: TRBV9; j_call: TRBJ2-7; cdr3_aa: CASSVEGGETYEQYF; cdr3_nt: TGTGCCAGCAGCGTAGAAGGCGGAGAAACCTACGAGCAGTACTTC
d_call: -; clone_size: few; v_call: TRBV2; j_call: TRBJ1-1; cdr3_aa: CASSEALEGNTEAFF; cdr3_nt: TGTGCCAGCAGTGAAGCGCTTGAGGGGAACACTGAAGCTTTCTTT
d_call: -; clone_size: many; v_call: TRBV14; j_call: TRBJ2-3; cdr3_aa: CASSQGNTQYF; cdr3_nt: TGTGCCAGCAGCCAAGGGAATACGCAGTATTTT
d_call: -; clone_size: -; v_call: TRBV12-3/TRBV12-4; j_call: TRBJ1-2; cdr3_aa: CASSLFGLGYGYTF; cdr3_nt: TGTGCCAGCAGTTTATTTGGGCTAGGCTATGGCTACACCTTC
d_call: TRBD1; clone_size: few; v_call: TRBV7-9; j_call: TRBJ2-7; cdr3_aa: CASSSTRQGAGYEQYF; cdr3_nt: TGTGCCAGCAGCTCAACTAGACAGGGGGCTGGCTACGAGCAGTACTTC
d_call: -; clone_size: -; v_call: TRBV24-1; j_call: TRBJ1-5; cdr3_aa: CATSEAGGQPQHF; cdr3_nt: TGTGCCACCAGTGAAGCGGGCGGTCAGCCCCAGCATTTT
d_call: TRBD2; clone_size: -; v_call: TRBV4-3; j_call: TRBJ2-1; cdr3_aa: CASSQEIPGLAVNEQFF; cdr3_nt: TGCGCCAGCAGCCAGGAAATTCCGGGACTAGCGGTCAATGAGCAGTTCTTC
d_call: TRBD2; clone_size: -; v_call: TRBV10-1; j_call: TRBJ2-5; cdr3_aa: CARILAGGETQYF; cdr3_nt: TGCGCCAGGATACTAGCGGGAGGAGAGACCCAGTACTTC
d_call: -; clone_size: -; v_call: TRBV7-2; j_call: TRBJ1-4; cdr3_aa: CASSLETGRLFF; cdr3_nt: TGTGCCAGCAGCTTAGAAACAGGACGCCTGTTTTTT
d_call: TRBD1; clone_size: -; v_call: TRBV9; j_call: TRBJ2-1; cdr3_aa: CASSVGDSYNEQFF; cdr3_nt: TGTGCCAGCAGCGTAGGGGACAGCTACAATGAGCAGTTCTTC
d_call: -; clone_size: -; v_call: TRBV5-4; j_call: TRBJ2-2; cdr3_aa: CASSSVSRGAGELFF; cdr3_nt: TGTGCCAGCAGCTCCGTTAGCAGGGGGGCCGGGGAGCTGTTTTTT
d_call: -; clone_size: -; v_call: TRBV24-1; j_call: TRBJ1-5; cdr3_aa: CATPTQPQHF; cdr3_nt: TGTGCCACCCCTACCCAGCCCCAGCATTTT
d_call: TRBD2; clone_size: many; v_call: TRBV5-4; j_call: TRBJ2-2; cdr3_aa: CASSPPTSANTGELFF; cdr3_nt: TGTGCCAGCAGTCCGCCGACTAGCGCGAACACCGGGGAGCTGTTTTTT
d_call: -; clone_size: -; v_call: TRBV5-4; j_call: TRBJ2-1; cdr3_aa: CASSRDWGGYNEQFF; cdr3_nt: TGTGCCAGCAGCCGCGACTGGGGCGGCTACAATGAGCAGTTCTTC
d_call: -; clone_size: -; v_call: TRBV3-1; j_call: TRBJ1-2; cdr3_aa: CASSLEQGRGYTF; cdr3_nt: TGTGCCAGCAGCCTAGAACAGGGCAGAGGCTACACCTTC
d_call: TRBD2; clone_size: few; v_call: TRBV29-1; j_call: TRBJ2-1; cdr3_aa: CSFYGGEAHNEQFF; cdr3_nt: TGCAGCTTCTACGGGGGGGAGGCGCACAATGAGCAGTTCTTC
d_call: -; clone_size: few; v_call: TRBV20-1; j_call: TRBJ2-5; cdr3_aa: CSATQGRKETQYF; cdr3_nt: TGCAGTGCTACACAGGGGAGGAAGGAGACCCAGTACTTC
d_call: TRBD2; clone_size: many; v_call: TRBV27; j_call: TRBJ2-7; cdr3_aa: CASRTPLPGGYEQYF; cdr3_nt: TGTGCCAGCAGAACTCCCCTTCCGGGAGGATACGAGCAGTACTTC
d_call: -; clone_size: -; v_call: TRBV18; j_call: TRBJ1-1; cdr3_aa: CASSLVGDIEAFF; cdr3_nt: TGTGCCAGCTCATTGGTGGGGGACATCGAAGCTTTCTTT
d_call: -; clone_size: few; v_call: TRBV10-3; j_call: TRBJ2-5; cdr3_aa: CAITQGMEETQYF; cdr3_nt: TGTGCCATCACCCAGGGAATGGAGGAGACCCAGTACTTC
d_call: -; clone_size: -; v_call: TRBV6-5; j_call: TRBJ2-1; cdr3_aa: CASSLSTGLTYNEQFF; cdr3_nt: TGTGCCAGCAGTTTGTCTACGGGGTTGACCTACAATGAGCAGTTCTTC
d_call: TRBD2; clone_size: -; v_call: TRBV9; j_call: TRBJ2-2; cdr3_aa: CASSVELAGGGTGELFF; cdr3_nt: TGTGCCAGCAGCGTAGAACTAGCGGGAGGGGGCACCGGGGAGCTGTTTTTT
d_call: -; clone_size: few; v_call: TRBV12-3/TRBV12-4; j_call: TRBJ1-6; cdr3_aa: CASSDQGSPLHF; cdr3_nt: TGTGCCAGCAGTGACCAGGGTTCACCCCTCCACTTT
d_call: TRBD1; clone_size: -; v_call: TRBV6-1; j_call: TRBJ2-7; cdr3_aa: CASREKRGTGAYEQYF; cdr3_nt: TGTGCCAGCAGAGAGAAGAGGGGGACAGGTGCCTACGAGCAGTACTTC